These 26 T cell receptor beta chains share one sample of origin, sequenced in a study of Graves' ophthalmopathy and Graves' hyperthyroidism (dated by TCRdb to about 2018). The instrument given in TCRdb is Illumina HiSeq 2000. TCR beta CDR3 regions were amplified from RNA transcripts for repertoire sequencing. The first round of RT-PCR was done with HTBI primers and the Qiagen OneStep RT-PCR kit, and was followed by a second round of multiplex PCR, then size selection and purification. TCRdb reprocessing: public reads trimmed at Q25 with fastp, clones called with MiXCR, in-frame beta chains kept. Each record represents a unique CDR3 protein, reported with the most common genes and DNA among its rows. Within this sample are some 210,000 distinct CDR3 sequences, with 25% to 30% of them counted one time only. The ten largest make up over 7.5% of the sample. The sequenced material came from peripheral blood. These receptors were obtained from a man aged 45-65 years with Graves' ophthalmopathy. Donor details come from another sample of the same person, matched by shared clones.

Many counts were recorded for this clonotype. This sequence joins TRBV10-1 and TRBJ2-7, with D possibly being TRBD1 (5 bases). This CDR3 has 13 residues. CDR1 is WNHNN and CDR2 is SYGVQD in the germline V gene (reference sequence). The V gene lost 6 bases and the J gene lost 0 bases, with 9 bases spanning the gap. As DNA, the CDR3 is TGCGCCAGCAGGGCAGACAGCTCCTACGAGCAGTACTTC. Its translation: CASRADSSYEQYF.

This chain uses TRBV20-1 with TRBJ1-2, with unresolved D. Germline CDR1 DFQATT, CDR2 SNEGSKA (reference sequence). V was pared by 5 bases and J by 7 bases, with 20 bases between. The CDR3 totals 14 residues. CDR3 bases: TGCAGTGCTTTGCCCCTGCTCTTGATGGGTGGCTACACCTTC. Protein sequence: CSALPLLLMGGYTF.

This clonotype was detected many times. The CDR3 nucleotides read TGTGCCAGCAGTTTAAGTTTGGATCAGCTCCGATACGAGCAGTACTTC. It translates to CASSLSLDQLRYEQYF. The chain links TRBV27 to TRBJ2-7; no firm D call. Trimming cost V 2 bases and J 4 bases, with 18 bases left between them. CDR3 size: 16 residues. Germline CDR1 is MNHEY and CDR2 is SMNVEV (reference sequence).

V is TRBV28 and J is TRBJ2-7; 8 nucleotides agree with TRBD1. CDR1 MDHEN and CDR2 SYDVKM come from the germline V gene. The CDR3 totals 15 residues. Unmatched junction bases numbered 9, after V lost 2 bases and J lost 6 bases. In nucleotides, the CDR3 is TGTGCCAGCAGTTTAGAGGCAGGGGGCAACGTCGAGCAGTACTTC. It encodes CASSLEAGGNVEQYF.

This chain links TRBV13 with TRBJ1-2; no definite D call. Trimming cost V 3 bases and J 2 bases, with 10 bases left between them. In germline, CDR1 is PRHDT, CDR2 FYEKMQ (reference sequence). This CDR3 comprises 14 residues. The CDR3 here is CASSFPGTNYGYTF. The CDR3, as DNA: TGTGCCAGCAGCTTCCCAGGAACCAACTATGGCTACACCTTC.

This clonotype was recorded at least ten times. The CDR3 coding sequence is TGTGCCAGCAGCCACCCGGGGGACAGGGGTTTATTAGAGACCCAGTACTTC. This encodes CASSHPGDRGLLETQYF. This chain joins TRBV6-6 and TRBJ2-5; 10 bases align to TRBD1. The CDR3 contains 17 residues. The trim removed 6 bases at V and 4 bases at J, leaving 14 bases unmatched. Germline CDR1 is MNHNY and CDR2 is SVGAGI (reference sequence).

The V gene is TRBV13, the J gene TRBJ1-2, with D unresolved. The CDR3 consists of 12 residues. Germline-derived CDR1 and CDR2 are PRHDT and FYEKMQ (reference sequence). V lost 0 bases to trimming and J lost 4 bases, with 3 bases between them. In DNA form, the CDR3 reads TGTGCCAGCAGCTTAGGCGCCTATGGCTACACCTTC. Its translation is CASSLGAYGYTF.

Many counts were recorded for this clonotype. The chain couples TRBV20-1 to TRBJ2-5, with TRBD2 matching 9 bases. This CDR3 is 16 amino acids long. V trimming: 5 bases; J trimming: 2 bases; junction bases outside the gene matches: 12. Germline CDR1 and CDR2: DFQATT and SNEGSKA (reference sequence). The CDR3 bases are TGCAGTGCTCCTCGATTGGCGGGAGGGCTGCAAGAGACCCAGTACTTC. Translated, it gives CSAPRLAGGLQETQYF.

This clonotype was seen ten or more times. The rearrangement uses TRBV28 and TRBJ2-5; 8 bases fit TRBD1. Trimming at V came to 1 base and at J to 4 bases, leaving 5 bases not matched to a gene. This CDR3 spans 15 amino acids. The V gene's germline CDR1 is MDHEN and CDR2 SYDVKM. CDR3 coding DNA: TGTGCCAGCAGTTTATCCTCCAGGGGGCGAGAGACCCAGTACTTC. This gives the protein CASSLSSRGRETQYF.

The chain uses TRBV19 and TRBJ2-7; 9 positions agree with TRBD1. Germline V lookup: CDR1 LNHDA, CDR2 SQIVND (reference sequence). CDR3 length: 15 residues. The trim removed 6 bases at V and 6 bases at J, leaving 12 bases unmatched. This chain's CDR3 is CASSAEQGAVVEQYF. CDR3 coding DNA: TGTGCCAGTAGCGCGGAACAGGGGGCTGTTGTCGAGCAGTACTTC.

This clonotype has ten or more counts. V and J are TRBV7-2 and TRBJ2-5; unclear D gene. CDR3 length equals 13 residues. The V end was cut by 5 bases, the J end by 4 bases, with 11 bases between. Germline V lookup: CDR1 SGHTA, CDR2 FQGNSA. CDR3 sequence (DNA): TGTGCCAGCAGCCCCCCGAGTGGAGAGACCCAGTACTTC. It encodes CASSPPSGETQYF.

In this sample, this clonotype turned up many times. The CDR3 loop reads CASGAGQGGQPQHF. CDR3 nucleotide sequence: TGTGCTAGTGGCGCCGGACAGGGAGGTCAGCCCCAGCATTTT. V gene TRBV12-5 combines with J gene TRBJ1-5; the match to TRBD1 covers 8 bases. V lost 6 bases, J lost 6 bases, and 7 bases stayed unmatched. In germline, CDR1 is LGHNT, CDR2 FRNRAP. The CDR3 covers 14 residues.

This clonotype came up many times. The V call is TRBV20-1, the J call TRBJ1-5; D ambiguous. The CDR3 is 13 amino acids. Trimming stripped 6 bases from V and 1 base from J, with 10 bases between. Germline assignment: CDR1 DFQATT and CDR2 SNEGSKA (reference sequence). CDR3 sequence reads: CSASDPSNQPQHF. As DNA, the CDR3 is TGCAGTGCGTCGGACCCAAGCAATCAGCCCCAGCATTTT.

This clonotype was picked up many times. This rearrangement joins TRBV29-1 to TRBJ1-1; D is undetermined. Germline assignment: CDR1 SQVTM and CDR2 ANQGSEA. Trimming left V 3 bases short and J 4 bases short, with 9 bases between. This CDR3 has 12 amino acids. CDR3 sequence: CSVEGSVTEAFF. The DNA for the CDR3 is TGCAGCGTTGAGGGCAGTGTCACTGAAGCTTTCTTT. Full variable domain (missing parts from reference TRBV29-1 and TRBJ1-1): SAVISQKPSRDICQRGTSLTIQCQVDSQVTMMFWYRQQPGQSLTLIATANQGSEATYESGFVIDKFPISRPNLTFSTLTVSNMSPEDSSIYLCSVEGSVTEAFFGQGTRLTVV.

This clonotype came up many times. This chain joins TRBV29-1 and TRBJ2-2; unclear D gene. The germline CDR1 and CDR2 sequences are SQVTM and ANQGSEA. CDR3 size: 13 residues. Trimming shortened V by 4 bases and J by 1 base, and 7 bases separated the two germline ends. In nucleotides, the CDR3 is TGCAGCGTTGCGGCAGGGAACACCGGGGAGCTGTTTTTT. This encodes CSVAAGNTGELFF.

This clonotype showed up just once. The rearrangement links TRBV6-2 or TRBV6-3 to TRBJ1-5; 7 bases map to TRBD1. The CDR3 loop spans 15 amino acids. Germline CDR1 MNHEY, CDR2 SVGEGT. After removal of 2 bases from V and 4 bases from J, the junction contained 5 bases not matched to a gene. The DNA for the CDR3 is TGTGCCAGCAGTTACCGGACGGACAGGAATCAGCCCCAGCATTTT. This translates into CASSYRTDRNQPQHF.

This clonotype was recorded many times. The chain links TRBV15 to TRBJ1-6; D is possibly TRBD1 (6 bases). The V gene's germline CDR1 is LNHNV and CDR2 YYDKDF (reference sequence). This CDR3 spans 17 amino acids. The V and J ends lost 0 bases and 8 bases respectively, with 17 bases between them. For the CDR3, the DNA is TGTGCCACCAGCAGAGATGGGGGCGGGTCTATTCATTCACCCCTCCACTTT. The encoded protein is CATSRDGGGSIHSPLHF.

This clonotype showed up many times. The CDR3 nucleotides read TGTGCCAGCAGTGATGGGACTAGCCCACAAGAGACCCAGTACTTC. Amino acid sequence: CASSDGTSPQETQYF. V usage is TRBV6-1 and J usage is TRBJ2-5; 9 bases are shared with TRBD2. Germline CDR1 MNHNS, CDR2 SASEGT. This CDR3 has 15 residues. Unmatched junction bases numbered 4, after V lost 3 bases and J lost 2 bases.

This clonotype was counted at least ten times. The chain uses TRBV18 and TRBJ2-1, with 10 positions matching TRBD1. CDR3 length: 15 residues. Germline CDR1 KGHSH, CDR2 LQKENI. The J segment lost 6 bases and the V segment lost 4 bases, leaving 6 bases of the junction unmatched. The CDR3 sequence is CASSLGQGKVNEQFF. The CDR3 DNA reads TGTGCCAGCTCACTGGGACAGGGGAAGGTCAATGAGCAGTTCTTC. The full variable domain, rest sourced from reference TRBV18 and TRBJ2-1, is NAGVMQNPRHLVRRRGQEARLRCSPMKGHSHVYWYRQLPEEGLKFMVYLQKENIIDESGMPKERFSAEFPKEGPSILRIQQVVRGDSAAYFCASSLGQGKVNEQFFGPGTRLTVL.

Ten or more counts support this clonotype. CDR3 in DNA: TGCAGTGCTATCTCCGGGACTAGCGGGATAAATGAGCAGTTCTTC. Translated: CSAISGTSGINEQFF. The chain has TRBV20-1 and TRBJ2-1; 13 bases match TRBD2. CDR1 and CDR2 (germline): DFQATT, SNEGSKA (reference sequence). Trimming at V came to 4 bases and at J to 7 bases, leaving 7 bases not matched to a gene. This CDR3 is built from 15 residues.

At least ten counts were recorded for this clonotype. V usage is TRBV11-2 and J usage is TRBJ1-1; D not resolved. CDR3 length: 13 residues. CDR1 and CDR2 (germline): SGHAT, FQNNGV. Trimming took 5 bases from V and 0 from J, leaving 7 bases between them. The DNA for the CDR3 is TGTGCCAGCAGCCTCAGTATGAACACTGAAGCTTTCTTT. As protein: CASSLSMNTEAFF. Drawing the rest from reference TRBV11-2 and TRBJ1-1, the complete variable domain is EAGVAQSPRYKIIEKRQSVAFWCNPISGHATLYWYQQILGQGPKLLIQFQNNGVVDDSQLPKDRFSAERLKGVDSTLKIQPAKLEDSAVYLCASSLSMNTEAFFGQGTRLTVV.

The rearrangement joins TRBV20-1 to TRBJ1-1, with TRBD1 identical over 7 bases. This CDR3 region has 13 residues. Germline CDR1 and CDR2: DFQATT and SNEGSKA (reference sequence). Trimming took 6 bases from V and 1 from J; bases not matched to a gene: 5. The CDR3 DNA is TGCAGTGCGATGACAGGGAGGAACACTGAAGCTTTCTTT. Translating gives CSAMTGRNTEAFF.

This clonotype was found many times. As DNA, the CDR3 is TGTGCCAGCATGAACAACTTGAACACCGGGGAGCTGTTTTTT. This translates into CASMNNLNTGELFF. This sequence joins TRBV28 and TRBJ2-2; no clear D. This CDR3 has 14 amino acids. The V and J ends lost 7 bases and 1 base respectively, with 10 bases between them. Germline V gene data show CDR1 as MDHEN and CDR2 as SYDVKM.

On this clonotype itself: Relative to the germline gene, one junction end is altered; a read error may explain this. The rearrangement joins TRBV28 to TRBJ2-7, with unresolved D. The CDR3 is made up of 12 amino acids. Looked up from germline, CDR1 is MDHEN and CDR2 is SYDVKM. The CDR3 here is CASSANRNEKYF. CDR3 in DNA: TGTGCCAGCAGTGCTAACCGGAACGAGAAGTACTTC. Complete variable domain (other parts from reference TRBV28 and TRBJ2-7): DVKVTQSSRYLVKRTGEKVFLECVQDMDHENMFWYRQDPGLGLRLIYFSYDVKMKEKGDIPEGYSVSREKKERFSLILESASTNQTSMYLCASSANRNEKYFGPGTRLTVT.

This clonotype was seen more than once but under ten times. The V and J genes are TRBV6-2 or TRBV6-3 and TRBJ2-7; no reliable D call. The J call may be in error: the DNA end matches TRBJ2-5 better. CDR1 is MNHEY and CDR2 is SVGEGT in the germline V gene. This CDR3 is 14 amino acids long. The CDR3 reads CASSPDGVQETQYF. CDR3 DNA sequence: TGTGCCAGCAGTCCTGACGGCGTCCAAGAGACCCAGTACTTC.

There are many counts of this clonotype. The junction does not match germline at one end; this may be a read error. CDR3 amino acids: CASSPSSEGLGQGTQYF. In DNA form, the CDR3 reads TGTGCCAGCAGCCCTAGCAGTGAAGGGCTAGGGCAAGGGACCCAGTACTTC. The chain has TRBV7-9 and TRBJ2-5, with D possibly being TRBD2 (5 bases). The germline V gene encodes CDR1 SEHNR and CDR2 FQNEAQ (reference sequence). The CDR3 sequence is 17 residues long.